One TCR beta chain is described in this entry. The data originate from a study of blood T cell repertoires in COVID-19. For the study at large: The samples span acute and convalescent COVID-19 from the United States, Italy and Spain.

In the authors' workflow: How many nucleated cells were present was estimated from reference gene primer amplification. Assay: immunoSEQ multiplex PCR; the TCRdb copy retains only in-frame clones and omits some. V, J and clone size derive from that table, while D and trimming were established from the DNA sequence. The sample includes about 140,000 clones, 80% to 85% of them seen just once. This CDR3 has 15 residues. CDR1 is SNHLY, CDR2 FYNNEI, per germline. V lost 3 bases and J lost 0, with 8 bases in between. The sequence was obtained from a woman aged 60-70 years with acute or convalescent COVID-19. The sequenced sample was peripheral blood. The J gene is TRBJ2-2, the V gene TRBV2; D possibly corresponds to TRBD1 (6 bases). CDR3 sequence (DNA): TGTGCCAGCAGTGATGCAGGGGCGAACACCGGGGAGCTGTTTTTT. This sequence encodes CASSDAGANTGELFF.